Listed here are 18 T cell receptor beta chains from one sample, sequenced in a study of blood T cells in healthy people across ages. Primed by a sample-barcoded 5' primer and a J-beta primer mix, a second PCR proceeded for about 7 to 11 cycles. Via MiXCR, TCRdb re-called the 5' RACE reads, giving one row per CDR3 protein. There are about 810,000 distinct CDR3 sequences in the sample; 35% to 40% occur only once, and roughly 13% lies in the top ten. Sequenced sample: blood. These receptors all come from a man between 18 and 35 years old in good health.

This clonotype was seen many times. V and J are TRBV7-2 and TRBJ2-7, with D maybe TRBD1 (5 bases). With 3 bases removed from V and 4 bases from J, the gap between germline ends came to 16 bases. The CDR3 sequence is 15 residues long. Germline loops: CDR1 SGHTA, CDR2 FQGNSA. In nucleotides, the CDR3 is TGTGCCAGCAGCTTTTGGGTCATAGGGGTGTACGAGCAGTACTTC. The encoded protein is CASSFWVIGVYEQYF.

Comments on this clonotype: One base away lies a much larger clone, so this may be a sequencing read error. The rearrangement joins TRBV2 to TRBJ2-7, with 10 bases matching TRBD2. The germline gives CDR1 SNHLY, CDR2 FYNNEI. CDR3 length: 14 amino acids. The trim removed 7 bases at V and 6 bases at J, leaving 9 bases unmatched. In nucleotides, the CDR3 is TGTGCCAGCAATCGAGCGGGGGGGGCTTGCGAGCAGTACTTC. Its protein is CASNRAGGACEQYF.

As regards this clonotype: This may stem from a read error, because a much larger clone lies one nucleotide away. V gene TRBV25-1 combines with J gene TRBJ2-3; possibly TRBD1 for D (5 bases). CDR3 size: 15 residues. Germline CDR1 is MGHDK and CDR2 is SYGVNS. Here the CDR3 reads CASSESARVADAQYF. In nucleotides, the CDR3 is TGTGCCAGCAGTGAATCGGCCAGGGTGGCAGATGCGCAGTATTTT.

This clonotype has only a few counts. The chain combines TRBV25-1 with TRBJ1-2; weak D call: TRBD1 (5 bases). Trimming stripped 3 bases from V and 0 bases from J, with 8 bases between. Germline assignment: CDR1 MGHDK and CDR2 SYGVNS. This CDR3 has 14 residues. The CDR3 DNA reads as TGTGCCAGCAGTGATGGGACGGCTAACTATGGCTACACCTTC. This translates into CASSDGTANYGYTF.

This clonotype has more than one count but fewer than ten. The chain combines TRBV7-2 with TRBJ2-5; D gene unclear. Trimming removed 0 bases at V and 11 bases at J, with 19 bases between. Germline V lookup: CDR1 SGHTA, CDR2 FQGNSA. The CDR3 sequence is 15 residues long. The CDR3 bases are TGTGCCAGCAGCTTAGCACCTCTTTCGGTGGATGAGCAGTACTTC. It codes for CASSLAPLSVDEQYF. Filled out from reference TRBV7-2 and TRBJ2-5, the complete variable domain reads GAGVSQSPSNKVTEKGKDVELRCDPISGHTALYWYRQSLGQGLEFLIYFQGNSAPDKSGLPSDRFSAERTGGSVSTLTIQRTQQEDSAVYLCASSLAPLSVDEQYFGPGTRLLVL.

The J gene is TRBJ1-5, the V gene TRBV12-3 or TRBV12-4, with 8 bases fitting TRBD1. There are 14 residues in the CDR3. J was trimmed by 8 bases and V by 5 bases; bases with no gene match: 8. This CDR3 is CASSVVQGAEPQHF. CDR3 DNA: TGTGCCAGCAGTGTAGTTCAGGGGGCAGAGCCCCAGCATTTT.

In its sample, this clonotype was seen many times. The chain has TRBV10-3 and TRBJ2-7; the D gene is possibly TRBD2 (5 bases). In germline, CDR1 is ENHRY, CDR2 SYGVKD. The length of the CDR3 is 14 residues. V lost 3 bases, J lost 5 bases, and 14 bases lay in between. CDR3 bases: TGTGCCATCAGTGATTTAAGGTTGAGGGACGAGCAGTACTTC. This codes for CAISDLRLRDEQYF.

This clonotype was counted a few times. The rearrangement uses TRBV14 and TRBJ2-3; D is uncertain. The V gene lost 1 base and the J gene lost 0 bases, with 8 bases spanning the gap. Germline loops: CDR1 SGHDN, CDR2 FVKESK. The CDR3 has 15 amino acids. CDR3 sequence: CASSQGDPSTDTQYF. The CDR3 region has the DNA TGTGCCAGCAGCCAAGGGGATCCGAGCACAGATACGCAGTATTTT.

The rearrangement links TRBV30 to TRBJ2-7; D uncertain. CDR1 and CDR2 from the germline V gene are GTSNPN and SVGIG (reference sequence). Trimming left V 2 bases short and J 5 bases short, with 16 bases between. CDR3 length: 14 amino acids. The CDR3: CAWSPWTPSDEQYF. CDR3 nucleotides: TGTGCCTGGAGTCCCTGGACCCCGTCCGACGAGCAGTACTTC. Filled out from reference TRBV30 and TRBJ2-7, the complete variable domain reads SQTIHQWPATLVQPVGSPLSLECTVEGTSNPNLYWYRQAAGRGLQLLFYSVGIGQISSEVPQNLSASRPQDRQFILSSKKLLLSDSGFYLCAWSPWTPSDEQYFGPGTRLTVT.

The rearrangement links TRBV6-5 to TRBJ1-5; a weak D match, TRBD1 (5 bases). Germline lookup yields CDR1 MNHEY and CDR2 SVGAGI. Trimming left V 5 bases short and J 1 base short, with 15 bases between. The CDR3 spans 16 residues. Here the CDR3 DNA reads TGTGCCAGCAGTCGGGGGAGTCTCGGGAGCAATCAGCCCCAGCATTTT. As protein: CASSRGSLGSNQPQHF.

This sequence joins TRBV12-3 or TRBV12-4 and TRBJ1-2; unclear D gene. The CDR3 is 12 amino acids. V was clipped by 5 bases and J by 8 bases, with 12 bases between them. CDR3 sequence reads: CASSLRPEGYTF. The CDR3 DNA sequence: TGTGCCAGCAGTCTCCGACCCGAAGGCTACACCTTC.

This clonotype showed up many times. For the CDR3, the DNA is TGTGCCAGCAGCTCAGGACGTCTTCCCTCCTACGAGCAGTACTTC. Its translation: CASSSGRLPSYEQYF. The rearrangement uses TRBV9 and TRBJ2-7; D unclear. The CDR3 length is 15 residues. V was trimmed by 4 bases and J by 0 bases, leaving 14 bases between them. Germline V gene sequence: CDR1 SGDLS, CDR2 YYNGEE.

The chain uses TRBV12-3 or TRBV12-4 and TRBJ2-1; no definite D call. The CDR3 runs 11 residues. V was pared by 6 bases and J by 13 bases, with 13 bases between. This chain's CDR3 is CASSLQESQFF. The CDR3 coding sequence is TGTGCCAGCAGCCTCCAAGAGAGCCAGTTCTTC.

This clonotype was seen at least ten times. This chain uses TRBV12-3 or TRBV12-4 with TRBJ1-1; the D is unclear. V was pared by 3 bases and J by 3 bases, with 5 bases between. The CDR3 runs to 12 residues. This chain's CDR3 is CASSFWDTEAFF. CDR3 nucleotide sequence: TGTGCCAGCAGTTTTTGGGACACTGAAGCTTTCTTT.

The CDR3: CATSRVAGISNYGYTF. As DNA, the CDR3 is TGTGCCACCAGCAGAGTCGCCGGGATCTCTAACTATGGCTACACCTTC. The rearrangement links TRBV15 to TRBJ1-2; D is unresolved. V lost 1 base to trimming and J lost 0 bases, with 12 bases between them. The length of the CDR3 is 16 residues. CDR1 LNHNV and CDR2 YYDKDF come from the germline V gene (reference sequence). The whole variable domain, filled in from reference TRBV15 and TRBJ1-2, reads DAMVIQNPRYQVTQFGKPVTLSCSQTLNHNVMYWYQQKSSQAPKLLFHYYDKDFNNEADTPDNFQSRRPNTSFCFLDIRSPGLGDTAMYLCATSRVAGISNYGYTFGSGTRLTVV.

Written as DNA, the CDR3 is TGCAGTGCTAGCGGGGGACAGGGAGAAGCAGATACGCAGTATTTT. It yields the protein CSASGGQGEADTQYF. The genes are TRBV20-1 and TRBJ2-3; 9 bases align to TRBD1. Germline CDR1 is DFQATT and CDR2 is SNEGSKA (reference sequence). V shed 3 bases and J 4 bases; nucleotides not matched to a gene: 8. The length of the CDR3 is 15 residues.

CDR3 protein: CASSPRWGSGHTYQETQYF. The CDR3 region has the DNA TGTGCCAGCAGCCCCCGATGGGGGTCGGGACATACGTACCAAGAGACCCAGTACTTC. This chain joins TRBV3-1 and TRBJ2-5, with a weak D call TRBD1 (6 bases). This CDR3 contains 19 residues. The V gene's germline CDR1 is LGHDT and CDR2 YNNKEL (reference sequence). V lost 4 bases and J 0 bases, leaving 24 bases between the germline ends.

The CDR3 loop is CASRTGGVGDTQYF. CDR3 nucleotide sequence: TGTGCCAGCAGGACAGGGGGCGTTGGGGATACGCAGTATTTT. The chain has TRBV27 and TRBJ2-3; TRBD1 matches at 10 bases. CDR1 and CDR2 (germline): MNHEY, SMNVEV (reference sequence). This CDR3 has 14 amino acids. The J segment lost 6 bases and the V segment lost 6 bases, leaving 6 bases of the junction unmatched.